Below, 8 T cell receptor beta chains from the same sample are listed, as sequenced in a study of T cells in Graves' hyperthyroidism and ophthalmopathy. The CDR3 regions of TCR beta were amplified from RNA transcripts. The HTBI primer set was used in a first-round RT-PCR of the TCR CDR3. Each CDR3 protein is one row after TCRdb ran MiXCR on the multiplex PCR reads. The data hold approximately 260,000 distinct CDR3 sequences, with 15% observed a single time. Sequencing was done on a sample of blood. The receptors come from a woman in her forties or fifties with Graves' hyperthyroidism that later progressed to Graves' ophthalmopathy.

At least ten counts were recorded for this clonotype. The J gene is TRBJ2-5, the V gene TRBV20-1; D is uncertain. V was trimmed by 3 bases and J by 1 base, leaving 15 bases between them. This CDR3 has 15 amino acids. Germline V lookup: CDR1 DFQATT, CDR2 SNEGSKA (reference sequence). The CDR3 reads CSARKGLGGQETQYF. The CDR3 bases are TGCAGTGCTAGGAAAGGCCTAGGTGGCCAAGAGACCCAGTACTTC.

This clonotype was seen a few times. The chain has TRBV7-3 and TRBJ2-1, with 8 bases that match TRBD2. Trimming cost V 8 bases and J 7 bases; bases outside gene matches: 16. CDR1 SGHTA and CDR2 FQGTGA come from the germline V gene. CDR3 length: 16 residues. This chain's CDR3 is CASGSKRAGDGNEQFF. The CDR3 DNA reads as TGTGCCAGCGGCTCAAAGCGAGCGGGAGATGGGAATGAGCAGTTCTTC.

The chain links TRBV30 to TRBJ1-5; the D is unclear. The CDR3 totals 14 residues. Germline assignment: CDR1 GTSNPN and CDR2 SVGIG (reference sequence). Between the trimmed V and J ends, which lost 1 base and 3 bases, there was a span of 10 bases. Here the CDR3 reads CAWSDRGDNQPQHF. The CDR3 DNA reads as TGTGCCTGGAGTGATCGCGGGGACAATCAGCCCCAGCATTTT.

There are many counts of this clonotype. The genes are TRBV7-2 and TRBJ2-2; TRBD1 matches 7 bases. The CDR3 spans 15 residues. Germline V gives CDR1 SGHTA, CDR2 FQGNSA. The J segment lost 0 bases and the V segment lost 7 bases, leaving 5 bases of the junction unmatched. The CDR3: CASTLGTANTGELFF. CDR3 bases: TGTGCCAGCACGCTTGGGACAGCGAACACCGGGGAGCTGTTTTTT.

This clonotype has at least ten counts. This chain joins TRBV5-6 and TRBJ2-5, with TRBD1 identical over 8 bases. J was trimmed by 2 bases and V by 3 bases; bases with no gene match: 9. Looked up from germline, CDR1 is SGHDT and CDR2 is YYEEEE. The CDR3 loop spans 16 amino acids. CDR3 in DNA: TGTGCCAGCAGCTCTTCCGGGACAGGACTACAAGAGACCCAGTACTTC. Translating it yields CASSSSGTGLQETQYF.

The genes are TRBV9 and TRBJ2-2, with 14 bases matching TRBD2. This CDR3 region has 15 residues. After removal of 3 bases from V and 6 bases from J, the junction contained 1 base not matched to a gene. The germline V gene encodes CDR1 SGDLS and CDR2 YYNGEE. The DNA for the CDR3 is TGTGCCAGCAGCGAGACTAGCGGGAGGGCCGGGGAGCTGTTTTTT. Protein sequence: CASSETSGRAGELFF.

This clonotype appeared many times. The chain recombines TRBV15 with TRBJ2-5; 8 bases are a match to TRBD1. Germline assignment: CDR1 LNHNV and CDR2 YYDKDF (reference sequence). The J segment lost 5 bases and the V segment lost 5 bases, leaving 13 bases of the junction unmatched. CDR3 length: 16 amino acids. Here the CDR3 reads CATSWKRTGRGETQYF. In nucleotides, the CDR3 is TGTGCCACCAGCTGGAAACGGACAGGGCGAGGGGAGACCCAGTACTTC.

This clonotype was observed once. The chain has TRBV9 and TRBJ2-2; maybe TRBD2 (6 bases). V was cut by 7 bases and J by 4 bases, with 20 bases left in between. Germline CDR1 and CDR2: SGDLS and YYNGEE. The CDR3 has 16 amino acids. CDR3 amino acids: CASGHQYSGPTGELFF. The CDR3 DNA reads TGTGCCAGCGGGCACCAGTATAGCGGACCCACCGGGGAGCTGTTTTTT.